Following are 18 T cell receptor beta chains from one sample sequenced in a study of identical twins. TCRdb re-analysed the 5' RACE reads in MiXCR, keeping a single row per CDR3 protein. The sample lists some 560,000 distinct CDR3 sequences, approximately 10% occurring once. The same data also went into a second study, on yellow fever vaccine responses in identical twins.

What was sequenced was PBMCs. Receptors were obtained from a woman between 18 and 29 years old in good health.

This chain uses TRBV5-1 with TRBJ2-3, with unresolved D. Trimming removed 7 bases from V and 5 bases from J, with 8 bases in between. Germline V CDR1 and CDR2: SGHRS, YFSETQ. CDR3 length: 11 residues. Here the CDR3 DNA reads TGCGCCAGCTATAGAGGAGATACGCAGTATTTT. Translating it yields CASYRGDTQYF.

This sequence joins TRBV4-2 and TRBJ2-7; no clear D. The CDR3 length is 15 residues. Trimming took off 1 base at V and 0 bases at J, with 10 bases between the two ends. Germline lookup yields CDR1 LGHNA and CDR2 YNFKEQ. As DNA, the CDR3 is TGTGCCAGCAGCCAAGTCGACGGCCTCTCCTACGAGCAGTACTTC. It specifies CASSQVDGLSYEQYF.

This sequence joins TRBV2 and TRBJ2-5; either TRBD1 or TRBD2 may fit D (5 bases each). This CDR3 is 13 amino acids long. V was clipped by 10 bases and J by 2 bases, with 14 bases between them. The germline gives CDR1 SNHLY, CDR2 FYNNEI. This CDR3 reads CANARGAQETQYF. The CDR3 DNA is TGTGCCAACGCGCGAGGGGCTCAAGAGACCCAGTACTTC.

This clonotype was counted at least ten times. The chain uses TRBV28 and TRBJ2-2; 8 bases line up with TRBD1. Trimming at V came to 3 bases and at J to 4 bases, leaving 7 bases not matched to a gene. Germline V gene lookup returns CDR1 MDHEN and CDR2 SYDVKM. This CDR3 has 16 amino acids. The CDR3 DNA reads as TGTGCCAGCAGTTTTACCAGGGGGCGGGGCACCGGGGAGCTGTTTTTT. It yields the protein CASSFTRGRGTGELFF.

This chain connects TRBV29-1 to TRBJ1-3, with D unclear. Between the trimmed V and J ends, which lost 6 bases and 2 bases, there was a span of 5 bases. This CDR3 has 11 amino acids. The V gene's germline CDR1 is SQVTM and CDR2 ANQGSEA. CDR3 sequence reads: CSVQTGNTIYF. As DNA, the CDR3 is TGCAGCGTCCAGACTGGAAACACCATATATTTT.

The rearrangement uses TRBV7-3 and TRBJ2-1; D is perhaps TRBD1 (7 bases). CDR3 size: 16 residues. V lost 5 bases to trimming and J lost 8 bases, with 22 bases between them. From germline, CDR1 is SGHTA and CDR2 FQGTGA. The CDR3 sequence: CASSPGGRGALDEQFF. The CDR3 coding sequence is TGTGCCAGCAGCCCAGGCGGCAGGGGGGCCTTGGATGAGCAGTTCTTC.

The table lists this clonotype with many counts. V gene TRBV5-1 combines with J gene TRBJ2-3, with 8 nucleotides matching TRBD2. CDR3 length: 17 residues. Germline V gene data show CDR1 as SGHRS and CDR2 as YFSETQ. V lost 0 bases and J lost 5; bases outside the gene matches: 11. CDR3 protein: CASSLGFVAGFGDTQYF. The DNA for the CDR3 is TGCGCCAGCAGCTTGGGATTCGTAGCGGGGTTTGGAGATACGCAGTATTTT.

The chain couples TRBV20-1 to TRBJ2-3; no firm D call. The germline V gene has CDR1 DFQATT and CDR2 SNEGSKA (reference sequence). Trimming took 6 bases from V and 2 from J, leaving 12 bases between them. The CDR3 sequence is 13 residues long. The CDR3 loop is CSACPGNTDTQYF. In nucleotides, the CDR3 is TGCAGTGCCTGCCCGGGCAACACAGATACGCAGTATTTT.

This clonotype was seen many times. The V and J genes are TRBV5-1 and TRBJ2-3; D not resolved. This CDR3 region has 12 residues. V lost 2 bases and J 6 bases, leaving 7 bases between the germline ends. Looked up from germline, CDR1 is SGHRS and CDR2 is YFSETQ. The chain's CDR3 is CASSFEGDTQYF. The CDR3 coding sequence is TGCGCCAGCAGCTTCGAAGGGGATACGCAGTATTTT.

The CDR3 region is CASKGAQRIYEQYF. The CDR3 region has the DNA TGTGCCAGCAAGGGGGCCCAGAGGATATACGAGCAGTACTTC. V is TRBV5-8 and J is TRBJ2-7; TRBD1 agrees at 7 bases. The CDR3 runs to 14 residues. Germline V gene lookup returns CDR1 SGHTS and CDR2 YDEGEE. V gave up 6 bases and J gave up 4 bases; unmatched junction bases: 10.

This clonotype was seen a few times. The chain carries TRBV6-5 and TRBJ2-2, with 8 bases aligning to TRBD2. Looked up from germline, CDR1 is MNHEY and CDR2 is SVGAGI. CDR3 size: 17 residues. V shed 0 bases, J shed 4 bases, and the junction held 7 bases outside the gene matches. CDR3 amino acids: CASSYSTAGGTTGELFF. CDR3 DNA sequence: TGTGCCAGCAGTTACTCGACTGCGGGAGGTACCACCGGGGAGCTGTTTTTT.

The V call is TRBV9, the J call TRBJ2-7; D is unresolved. Trimming took 0 bases from V and 2 from J, leaving 9 bases between them. The CDR3 has 14 residues. From germline, CDR1 is SGDLS and CDR2 YYNGEE. This chain's CDR3 is CASSVDPVPYEQYF. The CDR3 region has the DNA TGTGCCAGCAGCGTAGACCCAGTCCCCTACGAGCAGTACTTC. The variable domain in full, completed from reference TRBV9 and TRBJ2-7, reads DSGVTQTPKHLITATGQRVTLRCSPRSGDLSVYWYQQSLDQGLQFLIQYYNGEERAKGNILERFSAQQFPDLHSELNLSSLELGDSALYFCASSVDPVPYEQYFGPGTRLTVT.

This clonotype appeared a few times. This rearrangement joins TRBV12-5 to TRBJ2-5, with D tentatively TRBD1 (7 bases). This CDR3 comprises 18 residues. Trimming removed 1 base at V and 3 bases at J, with 21 bases between. Germline V gene lookup returns CDR1 LGHNT and CDR2 FRNRAP. As DNA, the CDR3 is TGTGCTAGTGGTTTGGCCCCCAAAGGGCAGGGGGAGGAAGAGACCCAGTACTTC. This sequence encodes CASGLAPKGQGEEETQYF.

The V call is TRBV7-2, the J call TRBJ2-4; tentatively, D is TRBD2 (5 bases). Deletions cut 5 bases from V and 8 bases from J, with 19 bases between. In germline, CDR1 is SGHTA, CDR2 FQGNSA. This CDR3 contains 15 residues. The CDR3 nucleotides are TGTGCCAGCAGCCCGGGCCCCGCCCTGGAGGACATTCAGTACTTC. The encoded protein is CASSPGPALEDIQYF. The full variable domain, rest sourced from reference TRBV7-2 and TRBJ2-4, is GAGVSQSPSNKVTEKGKDVELRCDPISGHTALYWYRQSLGQGLEFLIYFQGNSAPDKSGLPSDRFSAERTGGSVSTLTIQRTQQEDSAVYLCASSPGPALEDIQYFGAGTRLSVL.

This chain links TRBV12-3 or TRBV12-4 with TRBJ1-4; D is perhaps TRBD1 (6 bases). Trimming left V 6 bases short and J 4 bases short, with 15 bases between. The CDR3 length is 15 residues. The CDR3 protein is CASSESRGYNEKLFF. CDR3 DNA sequence: TGTGCCAGCAGCGAAAGCAGGGGTTATAATGAAAAACTGTTTTTT.

This clonotype was detected ten times or more. The rearrangement joins TRBV18 to TRBJ2-7; the D is unclear. V was shortened by 2 bases and J by 6 bases, with 8 bases between the two germline ends. This CDR3 comprises 12 residues. Per germline, CDR1 KGHSH and CDR2 LQKENI. CDR3 region: CASSPGSGEQYF. The CDR3 DNA sequence: TGTGCCAGCTCACCAGGGTCAGGCGAGCAGTACTTC.

The rearrangement links TRBV7-2 to TRBJ2-4, with TRBD2 as a possible D gene (5 bases). The CDR3 runs 15 residues. CDR1 and CDR2 from the germline V gene are SGHTA and FQGNSA. With 5 bases removed from V and 2 bases from J, the gap between germline ends came to 13 bases. The CDR3 DNA is TGTGCCAGCAGCGCGAACGGGAAATCCAAAAACATTCAGTACTTC. It yields the protein CASSANGKSKNIQYF.

This clonotype turned up a few times. CDR3 DNA sequence: TGTGCCAGCAGCTTAGGTGGCGTATCTCCCCACACAGATACGCAGTATTTT. Residues: CASSLGGVSPHTDTQYF. The gene calls are TRBV11-2 and TRBJ2-3; D remains unclear. Germline V gene lookup returns CDR1 SGHAT and CDR2 FQNNGV. V was trimmed by 1 base and J by 2 bases, leaving 16 bases between them. CDR3 length: 17 amino acids.